This T cell receptor beta chain was sequenced during a study of blood T cell repertoires in COVID-19. In the source study's methods: Reference gene primer amplification gave estimated nucleated cell counts. The protocol was immunoSEQ multiplex PCR, while the TCRdb copy is restricted to in-frame clones and leaves out a portion. For V, J and clone size, that table is used; D and trimming come from the DNA. The sample shows 130,000 to 150,000 clones, around 89% of them seen only once. Trimming removed 6 bases from V and 0 bases from J; junction bases left unmatched: 15. Germline CDR1 SNHLY, CDR2 FYNNEI. This CDR3 has 19 residues.

The origin of this receptor is a man aged 18 to 35 with COVID-19, enrolled during active disease. The sequenced sample consisted of peripheral blood. The chain employs TRBV2 and TRBJ1-2; 11 positions match TRBD1. CDR3 sequence: CASSHSSGQGAIANYGYTF. The CDR3 nucleotides read TGTGCCAGCAGCCACAGTTCTGGACAGGGGGCCATAGCTAACTATGGCTACACCTTC.